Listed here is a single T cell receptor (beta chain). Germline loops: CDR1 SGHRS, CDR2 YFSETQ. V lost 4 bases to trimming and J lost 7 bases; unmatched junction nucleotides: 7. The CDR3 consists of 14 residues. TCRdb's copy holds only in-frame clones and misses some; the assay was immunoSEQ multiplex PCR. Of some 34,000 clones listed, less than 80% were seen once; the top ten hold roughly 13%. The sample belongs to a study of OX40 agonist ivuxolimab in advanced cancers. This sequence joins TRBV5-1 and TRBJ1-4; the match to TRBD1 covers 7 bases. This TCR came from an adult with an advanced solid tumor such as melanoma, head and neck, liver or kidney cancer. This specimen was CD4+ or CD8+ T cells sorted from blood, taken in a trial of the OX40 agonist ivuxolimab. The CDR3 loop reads CASSGGTEGEKLFF. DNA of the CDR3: TGCGCCAGCAGCGGGGGGACAGAGGGTGAAAAACTGTTTTTT. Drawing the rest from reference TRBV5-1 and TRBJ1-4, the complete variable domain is KAGVTQTPRYLIKTRGQQVTLSCSPISGHRSVSWYQQTPGQGLQFLFEYFSETQRNKGNFPGRFSGRQFSNSRSEMNVSTLELGDSALYLCASSGGTEGEKLFFGSGTQLSVL.